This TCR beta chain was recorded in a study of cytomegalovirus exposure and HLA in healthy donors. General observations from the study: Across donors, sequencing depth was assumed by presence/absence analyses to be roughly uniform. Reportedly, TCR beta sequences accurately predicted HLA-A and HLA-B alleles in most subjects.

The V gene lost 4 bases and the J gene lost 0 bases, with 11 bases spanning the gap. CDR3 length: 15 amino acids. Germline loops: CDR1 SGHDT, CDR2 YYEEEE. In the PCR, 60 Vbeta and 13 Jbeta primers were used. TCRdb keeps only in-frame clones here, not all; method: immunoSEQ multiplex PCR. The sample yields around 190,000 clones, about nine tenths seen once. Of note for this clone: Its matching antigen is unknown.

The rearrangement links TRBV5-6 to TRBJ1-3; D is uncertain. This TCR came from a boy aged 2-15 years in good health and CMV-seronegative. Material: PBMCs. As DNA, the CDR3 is TGTGCCAGCAGCCGATTACCGAGCTCTGGAAACACCATATATTTT. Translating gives CASSRLPSSGNTIYF.